This T cell receptor beta chain was captured in a study of T cell clonality in common variable immunodeficiency. Trimming removed 0 bases from V and 3 bases from J, with 13 bases in between. Germline V gene data show CDR1 as SGDLS and CDR2 as YYNGEE. There are 15 residues in the CDR3. This clone has ten or more counts. The CDR3 end is not reached by the read, which stops 3 residues before it; the germline J gene fills it in. Here immunoSEQ multiplex PCR was the method, and the copy in TCRdb shows in-frame clones only, minus some. Observed in the sample are about 81,000 clones, none of them singletons.

The specimen sequenced was peripheral blood mononuclear cells. This chain links TRBV9 with TRBJ2-7; D possibly corresponds to TRBD2 (6 bases). This TCR came from a person aged 18-69 years in good health. The CDR3 is CASSVGGEPHYEQYF. CDR3 DNA, as far as it was read: TGTGCCAGCAGCGTAGGGGGGGAGCCCCACTACGAG.